In its sample, the clone carrying this T cell receptor (beta chain) was seen a few times. Primers included in the PCR were 60 Vbeta and 13 Jbeta primers. Repertoires were generated with immunoSEQ multiplex PCR, while TCRdb's copy carries only in-frame clones and drops some. The sample has approximately 160,000 clones, about two thirds seen once. The CDR3 is 12 residues long. V lost 2 bases and J 7 bases, leaving 6 bases between the germline ends. Germline V CDR1 and CDR2: SGHRS, YFSETQ. This sample is drawn from a study of cytomegalovirus exposure and HLA in healthy donors. V gene TRBV5-1 combines with J gene TRBJ2-2, with D hard to call. Sequencing was done on a sample of PBMCs. This TCR came from a woman in her late teens or twenties in good health and CMV-seropositive. CDR3 nucleotides: TGCGCCAGCAGCTTATTTCTCGGGGAGCTGTTTTTT. It specifies CASSLFLGELFF.